Listed below are T cell receptor beta chains from one sample, sequenced in a study of cytomegalovirus exposure and HLA in healthy donors. The repertoire was sequenced with immunoSEQ multiplex PCR; TCRdb's copy has only in-frame clones and lacks some. This table holds under 200,000 clones, approximately 62% found once. Material for sequencing was PBMCs. Every receptor here comes from a man aged 45-65 years in good health and CMV-seronegative. The CDR3 runs from the conserved cysteine through the conserved F or W. Fields, in order: CDR3 DNA, CDR3 protein, J gene, D gene, V gene, clone size. The D gene is left open where the match is weak. The listing skips clone size in some rows; elsewhere it reads once, few, many or a size class.

CDR3nt: TGTGCCAGCAGCCGCGGGACAGACACTGAAGCTTTCTTT; CDR3aa: CASSRGTDTEAFF; j_gene: TRBJ1-1; d_gene: TRBD1; v_gene: TRBV7-3; abundance: few
CDR3nt: TGTGCCAGCAGCCCCCTACCGATCCCATCTATGTACAATGAGCAGTTCTTC; CDR3aa: CASSPLPIPSMYNEQFF; j_gene: TRBJ2-1; d_gene: NA; v_gene: TRBV7-2; abundance: NA
CDR3nt: TGCGCCAGCAATGGTGGGACAGAAGGTCACGAGCAGTACTTC; CDR3aa: CASNGGTEGHEQYF; j_gene: TRBJ2-7; d_gene: TRBD1; v_gene: TRBV5-1; abundance: few
CDR3nt: TGTGCCAGCAGCGTAGGGACACAGGGTGGCCAAGAGACCCAGTACTTC; CDR3aa: CASSVGTQGGQETQYF; j_gene: TRBJ2-5; d_gene: NA; v_gene: TRBV9; abundance: NA
CDR3nt: TGTGCCAGCAGAACACAGGGGGCAAGGGAGACCCAGTACTTC; CDR3aa: CASRTQGARETQYF; j_gene: TRBJ2-5; d_gene: TRBD1; v_gene: TRBV6-1; abundance: NA
CDR3nt: TGTGTCAGCAGTACCGGACAGGGGACAGATACGCAGTATTTT; CDR3aa: CVSSTGQGTDTQYF; j_gene: TRBJ2-3; d_gene: TRBD1; v_gene: TRBV6-5; abundance: NA
CDR3nt: TGTGCCAGTAGTAAGCCCCCCCGGGGGGCCTACAATGAGCAGTTCTTC; CDR3aa: CASSKPPRGAYNEQFF; j_gene: TRBJ2-1; d_gene: TRBD2; v_gene: TRBV19; abundance: once
CDR3nt: TGCGCCAGCAGTCCCCTCCTTCCCAGAGGGGGAACTACAGCAGCTTTCTTT; CDR3aa: CASSPLLPRGGTTAAFF; j_gene: TRBJ1-1; d_gene: NA; v_gene: TRBV23-1; abundance: few
CDR3nt: TGTGCCAGTAGTACCAGACAGGGAAGGGGCTACTATGGCTACACCTTC; CDR3aa: CASSTRQGRGYYGYTF; j_gene: TRBJ1-2; d_gene: TRBD1; v_gene: TRBV19; abundance: NA
CDR3nt: TGTGCCAGCAGTGAAAGGGCACTAGCTCTACCTAGCACAGATACGCAGTATTTT; CDR3aa: CASSERALALPSTDTQYF; j_gene: TRBJ2-3; d_gene: NA; v_gene: TRBV6-1; abundance: NA
CDR3nt: TGTGCCAGCAGCATCCAGCGGGAGAACACCGGGGAGCTGTTTTTT; CDR3aa: CASSIQRENTGELFF; j_gene: TRBJ2-2; d_gene: TRBD2; v_gene: TRBV7-9; abundance: NA
CDR3nt: TGTGCCAGCAGTTCGGGACAGGGGGGATTCGTAGCGCCCCAGCATTTT; CDR3aa: CASSSGQGGFVAPQHF; j_gene: TRBJ1-5; d_gene: TRBD1; v_gene: TRBV6-5; abundance: few
CDR3nt: TGTGCCGGTACTGCCGGCCCCGAGGGATACGCGCAGTATTTT; CDR3aa: CAGTAGPEGYAQYF; j_gene: TRBJ2-3; d_gene: NA; v_gene: TRBV2; abundance: NA
CDR3nt: TGCGCCAGCAGTGAACTACTTCGAGGGGGCCCCATCACCGGGGAGCTGTTTTTT; CDR3aa: CASSELLRGGPITGELFF; j_gene: TRBJ2-2; d_gene: TRBD1; v_gene: TRBV10-2; abundance: NA
CDR3nt: TGTGCCAGCAGCTTAATGGCAGGGGTTGGAGTAGAGACCCAGTACTTC; CDR3aa: CASSLMAGVGVETQYF; j_gene: TRBJ2-5; d_gene: NA; v_gene: TRBV7-2; abundance: NA
CDR3nt: TGCGCCAGCAGCCTAGGACAGGGGGGCAACGAGCAGTACTTC; CDR3aa: CASSLGQGGNEQYF; j_gene: TRBJ2-7; d_gene: TRBD1; v_gene: TRBV5-1; abundance: once
CDR3nt: TGTGCCAGCAGTCCTCGGGCAGGTAGCGGGGGCACAGATACGCAGTATTTT; CDR3aa: CASSPRAGSGGTDTQYF; j_gene: TRBJ2-3; d_gene: TRBD2; v_gene: TRBV28; abundance: few
CDR3nt: TGTGCCAGCAGTTTGTACGGACAGGGGGCAATCAACGAGCAGTACTTC; CDR3aa: CASSLYGQGAINEQYF; j_gene: TRBJ2-7; d_gene: TRBD1; v_gene: TRBV27; abundance: NA